The clone carrying this T cell receptor beta chain was detected a few times. The antigen is unknown. TCRdb re-called the 5' RACE reads through MiXCR, storing one row per CDR3 protein. The sample comprises 540,000 or so distinct CDR3 sequences, 20% to 25% of which are singletons, and about 0.48% rests with the top ten. The sample is drawn from a study of identical twins. Study-wide results and caveats: Conclusions were drawn cross-sectionally by statistical analysis, without following the same donors.

Trimming took off 0 bases at V and 7 bases at J, with 10 bases between the two ends. Germline loops: CDR1 DFQATT, CDR2 SNEGSKA (reference sequence). This CDR3 spans 12 amino acids. These data were likewise used in another study, on yellow fever vaccine responses in identical twins. As reported in that work: A vaccine T cell response that seemed partly convergent and partly personalized was reported in twins.

The clonotype originates from a young woman in good health. The sequenced sample was CD4+ T cells sorted from blood. The genes are TRBV20-1 and TRBJ2-7; possible D gene TRBD2, 6 bases. This CDR3 reads CSAREGAGEQYF. The CDR3 DNA reads TGCAGTGCTAGAGAGGGTGCGGGGGAGCAGTACTTC.